These 7 T cell receptor delta chains originate from one sample sequenced in a study of gamma-delta chains in newborns, infants, children. TCRdb fed the reads to CATT. Altogether 4,700 or so delta-chain clones are present, about 3% being singletons, with the ten largest covering over 12%. Sequences were obtained from blood. The receptors derive from a child who was a newborn, infant or young child, either healthy, febrile or measles-vaccinated (not recorded which).

By sample share, this clone is medium-sized. Since a much larger clone is just one base distant, this may be a read error. Additional DNA sequences in this sample encode the identical CDR3. The gene calls are TRDV2 and TRDJ3; D is possibly TRDD3 (6 bases). CDR1 GEAIGNYY and CDR2 EKD come from the germline V gene. V lost 0 bases and J lost 0, with 14 bases in between. This CDR3 is 19 amino acids long. The CDR3 spells CACDTWTRGNSWDTRQMFF. The CDR3 DNA is TGTGCCTGTGACACCTGGACCAGGGGGAACTCCTGGGACACCCGACAGATGTTTTTC.

Only a few counts were recorded for this clone. The same CDR3 arises from other DNA sequences in this sample as well. The V call is TRDV2, the J call TRDJ3; D uncertain. Trimming left V 7 bases short and J 0 bases short, with 15 bases between. The CDR3 loop spans 17 amino acids. The V gene's germline CDR1 is GEAIGNYY and CDR2 EKD. The CDR3 DNA is TGTGCCTGCGACTTCTTCAAGGGCTCCTGGGACACCCGACAGATGTTTTTC. This encodes CACDFFKGSWDTRQMFF.

This clone has more than one count but fewer than ten. For this DNA, TCRdb reports the protein of a much larger clone, which diverges at residue 13, most likely from a read error; the protein presented here is translated directly from the DNA. This rearrangement joins TRDV2 to TRDJ3; 13 bases agree with TRDD3. This CDR3 is built from 19 residues. Germline V lookup: CDR1 GEAIGNYY, CDR2 EKD. The CDR3 sequence: CACDVLGDTGSWGTRQMFF. The CDR3 nucleotides are TGTGCCTGTGACGTACTGGGGGATACGGGTTCCTGGGGCACCCGACAGATGTTTTTC.

This clone has only a few counts. A read error may account for a junction end that differs from germline. V and J are TRDV1 and TRDJ2; D is unclear. CDR3 length equals 15 residues. Germline V gene sequence: CDR1 TSWWSYY, CDR2 QGS. This CDR3 is CALGECGLPTARLFF. CDR3 nucleotide sequence: TGTGCTCTTGGGGAATGCGGTCTCCCAACAGCACGACTCTTCTTT.

This clone was counted a few times. The protein that TCRdb holds for this DNA derives from a much larger clone and differs from the translated DNA at residue 8, which likely indicates a read error; the protein shown here is translated from the DNA. The CDR3 DNA reads as TGTGCCTGTGACACCTGGACCTTGGGGAACTCCTGGGACACCCGACAGATGTTTTTC. Encoded protein: CACDTWTLGNSWDTRQMFF. The rearrangement joins TRDV2 to TRDJ3; weak D call: TRDD3 (5 bases). Germline V gene lookup returns CDR1 GEAIGNYY and CDR2 EKD. The CDR3 loop spans 19 amino acids. V was cut by 0 bases and J by 0 bases, with 14 bases left in between.

This clone has only a few counts. Translating this DNA gives a protein that differs at residue 13 from the TCRdb one, which belongs to a much larger clone; a read error is likely, and the protein shown is this translation. This chain uses TRDV2 with TRDJ3, with 11 bases matching TRDD3. CDR1 and CDR2 (germline): GEAIGNYY, EKD. The length of the CDR3 is 19 residues. In DNA, the CDR3 is TGTGCCTGTGACACCGTGGGGGATACGAGCTCCTGGGGCACCCGACAGATGTTTTTC. Protein product: CACDTVGDTSSWGTRQMFF.

Concerning this clone: This DNA's translation differs at residue 16 from TCRdb's protein, which comes from a much larger clone; a read error is likely, and the protein shown is translated from the DNA. This chain links TRDV2 with TRDJ3; the D gene is possibly TRDD3 (5 bases). The CDR3 sequence is 18 residues long. Germline V gene data show CDR1 as GEAIGNYY and CDR2 as EKD. The CDR3 here is CACDQGVPSSWDTRQVFF. The DNA for the CDR3 is TGTGCCTGTGACCAGGGGGTCCCGAGCTCCTGGGACACCCGACAGGTGTTTTTC.